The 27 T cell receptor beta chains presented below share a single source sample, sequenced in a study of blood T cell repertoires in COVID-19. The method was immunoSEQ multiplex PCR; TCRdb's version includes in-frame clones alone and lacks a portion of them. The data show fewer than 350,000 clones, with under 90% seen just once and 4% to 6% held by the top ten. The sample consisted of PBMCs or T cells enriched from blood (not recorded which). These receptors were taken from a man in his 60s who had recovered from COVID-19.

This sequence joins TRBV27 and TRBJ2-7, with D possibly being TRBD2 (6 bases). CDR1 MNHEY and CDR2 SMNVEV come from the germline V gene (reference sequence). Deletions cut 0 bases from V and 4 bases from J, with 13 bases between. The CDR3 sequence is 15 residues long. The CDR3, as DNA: TGTGCCAGCAGTTTATCCGCGTGGAGGGGTTACGAGCAGTACTTC. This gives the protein CASSLSAWRGYEQYF.

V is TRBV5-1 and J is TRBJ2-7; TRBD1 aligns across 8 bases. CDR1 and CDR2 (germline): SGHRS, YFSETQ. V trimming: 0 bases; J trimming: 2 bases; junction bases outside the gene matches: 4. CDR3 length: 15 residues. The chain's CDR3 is CASSLEGTGPYEQYF. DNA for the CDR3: TGCGCCAGCAGCTTGGAAGGGACAGGACCCTACGAGCAGTACTTC.

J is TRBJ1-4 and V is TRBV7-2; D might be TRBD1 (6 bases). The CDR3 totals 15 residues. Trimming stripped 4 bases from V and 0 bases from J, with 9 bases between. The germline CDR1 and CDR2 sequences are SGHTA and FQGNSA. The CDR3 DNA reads TGTGCCAGCAGCTATCAGGGGACAACTAATGAAAAACTGTTTTTT. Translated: CASSYQGTTNEKLFF.

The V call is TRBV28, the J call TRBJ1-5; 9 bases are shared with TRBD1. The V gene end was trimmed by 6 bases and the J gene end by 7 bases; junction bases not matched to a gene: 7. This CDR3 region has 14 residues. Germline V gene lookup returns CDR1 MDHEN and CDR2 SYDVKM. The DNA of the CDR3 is TGTGCCAGCAGGCAAACAGGGGGCGGACAGCCCCAGCATTTT. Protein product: CASRQTGGGQPQHF.

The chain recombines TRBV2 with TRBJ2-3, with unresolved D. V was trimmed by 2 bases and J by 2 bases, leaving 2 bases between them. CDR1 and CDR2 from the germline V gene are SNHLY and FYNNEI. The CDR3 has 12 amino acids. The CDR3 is CASSELTDTQYF. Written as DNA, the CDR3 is TGTGCCAGCAGTGAACTCACAGATACGCAGTATTTT.

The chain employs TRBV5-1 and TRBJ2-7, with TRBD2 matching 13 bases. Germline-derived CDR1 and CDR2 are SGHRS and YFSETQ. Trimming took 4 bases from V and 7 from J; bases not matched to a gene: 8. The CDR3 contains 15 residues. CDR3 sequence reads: CASSKRLAGGGEQYF. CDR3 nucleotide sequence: TGCGCCAGCAGCAAACGACTAGCGGGAGGTGGGGAGCAGTACTTC.

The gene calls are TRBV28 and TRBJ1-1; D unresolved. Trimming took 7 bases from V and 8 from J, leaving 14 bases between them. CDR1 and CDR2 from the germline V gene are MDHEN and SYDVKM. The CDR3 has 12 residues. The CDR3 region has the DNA TGTGCCAGCATAGCGACCGGATCGGAAGCTTTCTTT. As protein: CASIATGSEAFF.

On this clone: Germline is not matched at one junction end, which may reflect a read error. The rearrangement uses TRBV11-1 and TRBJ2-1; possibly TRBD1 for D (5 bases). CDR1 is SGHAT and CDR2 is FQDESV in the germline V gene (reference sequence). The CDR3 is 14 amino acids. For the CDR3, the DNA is TGTGCCAGCAGCCTGACGGATGGGGCGTTGGAGCGGTTCTTC. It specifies CASSLTDGALERFF.

CDR3 sequence: CATLQGSSTDTQYF. The DNA for the CDR3 is TGTGCCACCCTTCAGGGGTCTAGCACAGATACGCAGTATTTT. This chain joins TRBV19 and TRBJ2-3; tentative D call: TRBD1 (6 bases). The germline V gene has CDR1 LNHDA and CDR2 SQIVND (reference sequence). This CDR3 contains 14 residues. Trimming removed 10 bases from V and 0 bases from J, with 14 bases in between. Together with reference TRBV19 and TRBJ2-3, the CDR3 gives the full variable domain: DGGITQSPKYLFRKEGQNVTLSCEQNLNHDAMYWYRQDPGQGLRLIYYSQIVNDFQKGDIAEGYSVSREKKESFPLTVTSAQKNPTAFYLCATLQGSSTDTQYFGPGTRLTVL.

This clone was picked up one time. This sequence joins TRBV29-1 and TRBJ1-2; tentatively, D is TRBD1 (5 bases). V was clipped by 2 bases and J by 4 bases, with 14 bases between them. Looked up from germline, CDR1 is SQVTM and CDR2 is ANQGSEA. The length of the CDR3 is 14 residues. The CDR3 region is CSVEWEDSLYGYTF. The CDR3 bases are TGCAGCGTTGAATGGGAAGACAGTCTCTATGGCTACACCTTC.

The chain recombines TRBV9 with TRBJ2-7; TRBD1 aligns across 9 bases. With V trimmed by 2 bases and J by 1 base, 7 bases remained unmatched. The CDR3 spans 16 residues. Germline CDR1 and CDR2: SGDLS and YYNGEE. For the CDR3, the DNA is TGTGCCAGCAGCGTCGATCCGGGACAGGGTTCCTACGAGCAGTACTTC. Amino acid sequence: CASSVDPGQGSYEQYF.

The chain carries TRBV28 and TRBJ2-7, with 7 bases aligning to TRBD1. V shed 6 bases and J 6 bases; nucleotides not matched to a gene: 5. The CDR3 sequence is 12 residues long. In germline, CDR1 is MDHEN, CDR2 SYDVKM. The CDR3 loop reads CASSPHRGEQYF. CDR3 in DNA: TGTGCCAGCAGCCCCCACAGGGGCGAGCAGTACTTC. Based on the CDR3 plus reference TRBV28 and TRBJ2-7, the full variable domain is DVKVTQSSRYLVKRTGEKVFLECVQDMDHENMFWYRQDPGLGLRLIYFSYDVKMKEKGDIPEGYSVSREKKERFSLILESASTNQTSMYLCASSPHRGEQYFGPGTRLTVT.

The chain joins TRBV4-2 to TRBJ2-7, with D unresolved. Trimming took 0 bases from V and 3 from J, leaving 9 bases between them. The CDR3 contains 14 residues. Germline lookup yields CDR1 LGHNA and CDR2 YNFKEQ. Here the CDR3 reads CASSQERWIYEQYF. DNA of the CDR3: TGTGCCAGCAGCCAAGAGAGGTGGATCTACGAGCAGTACTTC.

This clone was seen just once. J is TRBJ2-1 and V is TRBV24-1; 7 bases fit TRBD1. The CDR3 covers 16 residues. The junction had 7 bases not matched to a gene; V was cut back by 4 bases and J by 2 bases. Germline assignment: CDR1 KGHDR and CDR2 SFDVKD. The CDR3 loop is CATSDPLGGTYNEQFF. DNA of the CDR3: TGTGCCACCAGTGACCCGCTAGGGGGCACCTACAATGAGCAGTTCTTC.

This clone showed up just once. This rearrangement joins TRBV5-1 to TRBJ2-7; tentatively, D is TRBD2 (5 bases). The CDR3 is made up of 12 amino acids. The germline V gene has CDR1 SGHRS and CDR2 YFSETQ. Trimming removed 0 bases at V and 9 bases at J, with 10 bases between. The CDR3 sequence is CASSLDQRMQYF. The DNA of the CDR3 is TGCGCCAGCAGCTTGGACCAGCGGATGCAGTACTTC.

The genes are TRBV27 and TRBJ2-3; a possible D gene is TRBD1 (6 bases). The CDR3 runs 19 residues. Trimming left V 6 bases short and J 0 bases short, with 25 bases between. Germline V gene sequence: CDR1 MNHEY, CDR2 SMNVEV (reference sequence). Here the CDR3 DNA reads TGTGCCAGCAGGGCCCACGGGACAAGAGGGGAGTTTAGCACAGATACGCAGTATTTT. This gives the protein CASRAHGTRGEFSTDTQYF.

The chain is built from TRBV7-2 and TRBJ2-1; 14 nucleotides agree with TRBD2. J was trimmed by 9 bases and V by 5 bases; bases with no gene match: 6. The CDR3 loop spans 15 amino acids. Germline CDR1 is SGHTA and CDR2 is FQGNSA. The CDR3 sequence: CASSLGTSGSGEQFF. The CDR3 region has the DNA TGTGCCAGCAGCCTCGGGACTAGCGGGAGCGGTGAGCAGTTCTTC.

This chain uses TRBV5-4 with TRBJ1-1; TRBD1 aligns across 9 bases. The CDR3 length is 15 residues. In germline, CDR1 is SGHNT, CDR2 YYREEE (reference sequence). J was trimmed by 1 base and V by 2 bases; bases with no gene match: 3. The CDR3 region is CASSFPGQGNTEAFF. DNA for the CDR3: TGTGCCAGCAGCTTTCCGGGACAGGGGAACACTGAAGCTTTCTTT. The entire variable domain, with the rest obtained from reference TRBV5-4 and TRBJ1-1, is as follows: ETGVTQSPTHLIKTRGQQVTLRCSSQSGHNTVSWYQQALGQGPQFIFQYYREEENGRGNFPPRFSGLQFPNYSSELNVNALELDDSALYLCASSFPGQGNTEAFFGQGTRLTVV.

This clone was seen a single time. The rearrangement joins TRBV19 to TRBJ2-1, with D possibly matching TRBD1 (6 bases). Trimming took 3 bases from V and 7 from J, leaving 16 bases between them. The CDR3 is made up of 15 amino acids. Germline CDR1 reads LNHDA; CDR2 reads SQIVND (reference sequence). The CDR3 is CASSIHQGMRNEQFF. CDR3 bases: TGTGCCAGTAGTATTCATCAGGGGATGAGGAATGAGCAGTTCTTC.

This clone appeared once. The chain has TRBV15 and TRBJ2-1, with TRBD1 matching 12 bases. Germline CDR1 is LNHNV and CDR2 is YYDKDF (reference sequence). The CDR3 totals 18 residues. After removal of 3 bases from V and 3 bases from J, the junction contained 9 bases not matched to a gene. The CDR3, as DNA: TGTGCCACCAGCAGGGGGACAGGGGGCGTTGGTCTCTACAATGAGCAGTTCTTC. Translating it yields CATSRGTGGVGLYNEQFF. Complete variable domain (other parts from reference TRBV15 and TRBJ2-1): DAMVIQNPRYQVTQFGKPVTLSCSQTLNHNVMYWYQQKSSQAPKLLFHYYDKDFNNEADTPDNFQSRRPNTSFCFLDIRSPGLGDTAMYLCATSRGTGGVGLYNEQFFGPGTRLTVL.

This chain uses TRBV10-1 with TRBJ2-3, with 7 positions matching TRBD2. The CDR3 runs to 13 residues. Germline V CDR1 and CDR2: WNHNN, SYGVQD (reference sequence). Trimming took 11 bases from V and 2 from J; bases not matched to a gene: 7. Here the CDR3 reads CASSGVLTDTQYF. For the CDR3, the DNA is TGCGCCTCCAGCGGGGTCCTCACAGATACGCAGTATTTT.

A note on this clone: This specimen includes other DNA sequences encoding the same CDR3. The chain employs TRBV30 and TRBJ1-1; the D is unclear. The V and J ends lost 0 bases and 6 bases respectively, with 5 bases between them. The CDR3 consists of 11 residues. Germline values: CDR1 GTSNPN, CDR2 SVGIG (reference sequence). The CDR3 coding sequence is TGTGCCTGGAGTGTCCTTGCTGAAGCTTTCTTT. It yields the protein CAWSVLAEAFF.

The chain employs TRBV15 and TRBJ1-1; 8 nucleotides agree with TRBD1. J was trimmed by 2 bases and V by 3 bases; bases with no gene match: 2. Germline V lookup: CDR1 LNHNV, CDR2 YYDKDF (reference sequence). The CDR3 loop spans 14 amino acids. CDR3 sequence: CATSRDRDNTEAFF. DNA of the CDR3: TGTGCCACCAGCAGGGACAGGGATAACACTGAAGCTTTCTTT.

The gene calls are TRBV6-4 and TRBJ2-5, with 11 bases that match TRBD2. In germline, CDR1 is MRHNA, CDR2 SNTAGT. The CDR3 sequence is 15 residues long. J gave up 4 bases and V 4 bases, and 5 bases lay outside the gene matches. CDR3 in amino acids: CASSVTSGSGETQYF. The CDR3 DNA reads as TGTGCCAGCAGTGTTACTAGCGGGAGTGGAGAGACCCAGTACTTC.

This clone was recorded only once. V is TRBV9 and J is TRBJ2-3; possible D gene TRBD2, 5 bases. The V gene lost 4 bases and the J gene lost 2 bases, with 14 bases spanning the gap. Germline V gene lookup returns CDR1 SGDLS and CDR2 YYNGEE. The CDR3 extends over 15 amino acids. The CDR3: CASSLLGLTTDTQYF. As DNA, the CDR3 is TGTGCCAGCAGCCTACTCGGACTCACCACAGATACGCAGTATTTT.

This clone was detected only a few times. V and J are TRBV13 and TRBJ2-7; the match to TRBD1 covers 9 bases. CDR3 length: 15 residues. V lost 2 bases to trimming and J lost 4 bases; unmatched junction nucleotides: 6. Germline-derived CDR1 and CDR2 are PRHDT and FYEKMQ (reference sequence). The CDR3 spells CASSLKPGQGYEQYF. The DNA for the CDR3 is TGTGCCAGCAGCTTAAAACCAGGACAGGGGTACGAGCAGTACTTC.

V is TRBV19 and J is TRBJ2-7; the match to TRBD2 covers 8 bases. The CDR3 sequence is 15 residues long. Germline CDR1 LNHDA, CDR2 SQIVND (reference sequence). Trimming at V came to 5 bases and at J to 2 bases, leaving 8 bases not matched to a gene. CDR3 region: CASSLAGGLAYEQYF. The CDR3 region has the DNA TGTGCCAGTAGTCTGGCGGGGGGCTTAGCCTACGAGCAGTACTTC. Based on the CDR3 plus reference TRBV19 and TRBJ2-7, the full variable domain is DGGITQSPKYLFRKEGQNVTLSCEQNLNHDAMYWYRQDPGQGLRLIYYSQIVNDFQKGDIAEGYSVSREKKESFPLTVTSAQKNPTAFYLCASSLAGGLAYEQYFGPGTRLTVT.